The rows below give T cell receptor beta chains drawn from one sample of a study of blood T cell repertoires in COVID-19. Clones were sequenced by immunoSEQ multiplex PCR, and TCRdb holds only the in-frame ones, with some missing. The table records about 150,000 clones, around 85% of them present only once. Input material: peripheral blood. Receptor source: a man aged 70 or older with acute or convalescent COVID-19. CDR3s include the opening cysteine and the closing phenylalanine or tryptophan. A D gene is named only where the DNA matches it firmly. The size entry is marked missing in some rows and otherwise reads once, few, many or a size class.

v_call,j_call,d_call,cdr3_length,clone_size,cdr3_nt,cdr3_aa
TRBV5-4,TRBJ2-3,TRBD1,16,.,TGTGCCAGCAGCCCCCCTGGGCAGGGGGTCACAGATACGCAGTATTTT,CASSPPGQGVTDTQYF
TRBV7-3,TRBJ2-6,.,20,.,TGTGCCAGCAGCCCGATCACCCTCGGGGGACAGCTCTCTGGGGCCAACGTCCTGACTTTC,CASSPITLGGQLSGANVLTF
TRBV9,TRBJ1-5,TRBD1,15,.,TGTGCCAGCAGCGCCGGACAGGGTTTGGATCAGCCCCAGCATTTT,CASSAGQGLDQPQHF
TRBV6-2/TRBV6-3,TRBJ1-1,.,14,.,TGTGCCAGCAGTTATGGCAGGGGGAACACTGAAGCTTTCTTT,CASSYGRGNTEAFF
TRBV6-6,TRBJ2-1,.,11,.,TGTGCCAGCAGTTACGGGCCCGAGACGTTCTTC,CASSYGPETFF
TRBV11-3,TRBJ2-2,TRBD1,17,.,TGTGCCAGCAGTCAAACCAGGGACAGCTCGAACACCGGGGAGCTGTTTTTT,CASSQTRDSSNTGELFF
TRBV28,TRBJ2-5,TRBD1,14,.,TGTGCCAGCAGTCGGACAGGGGTAGGGAAAGCCCAGTACTTC,CASSRTGVGKAQYF
TRBV28,TRBJ2-1,TRBD1,15,.,TGTGCCAGCAGCAATACTGGACAGGGGGTAAATGAGCAGTTCTTC,CASSNTGQGVNEQFF
TRBV19,TRBJ2-1,TRBD2,16,.,TGTGCCAGTAGTCGAAGCGGGGGAGTCTCCTACAATGAGCAGTTCTTC,CASSRSGGVSYNEQFF
TRBV19,TRBJ2-1,TRBD2,18,.,TGTGCCAGTAGTATTTTAGCTAGCGGGCATGCGACCTACAATGAGCAGTTCTTC,CASSILASGHATYNEQFF
TRBV4-3,TRBJ1-2,.,13,.,TGCGCCAGCAGCCAGGGTCAGGGGTATGGCTACACCTTC,CASSQGQGYGYTF
TRBV20-1,TRBJ2-1,TRBD2,17,.,TGCAGTGCTAGTACAGCAGCGGGAGGTGGGACCTACAATGAGCAGTTCTTC,CSASTAAGGGTYNEQFF
TRBV27,TRBJ1-1,.,14,.,TGTGCCAGCAGTTTAGGGCAGGGGAACACTGAAGCTTTCTTT,CASSLGQGNTEAFF
TRBV4-3,TRBJ2-2,.,14,.,TGCGCCAGCAGCCAGACAGGGAACACCGGGGAGCTGTTTTTT,CASSQTGNTGELFF
TRBV7-6,TRBJ1-1,TRBD1,13,.,TGTGCCAGCAGCCCAGGGGGCGAGACTGAAGCTTTCTTT,CASSPGGETEAFF
TRBV4-1,TRBJ2-2,TRBD1,17,.,TGCGCCAGCAGCCAAGCCCCTACAGGGGGCTCTACCGGGGAGCTGTTTTTT,CASSQAPTGGSTGELFF
TRBV5-6,TRBJ2-7,TRBD2,16,.,TGTGCCAGCAGCGTGTACGGACTAGCGGGAAGATACGAGCAGTACTTC,CASSVYGLAGRYEQYF
TRBV6-6,TRBJ1-2,TRBD1,17,.,TGTGCCAGCAGTCTCACCGGGACAGGGGCCGCAAACTATGGCTACACCTTC,CASSLTGTGAANYGYTF
TRBV4-3,TRBJ2-5,.,15,.,TGCGCCAGCAGCCAAGGGGGGCGAGTTTGGGAGACCCAGTACTTC,CASSQGGRVWETQYF
TRBV5-4,TRBJ2-1,.,14,.,TGTGCCAGCAGCTTGGAGGTTGGGGGGGCTGAGCAGTTCTTC,CASSLEVGGAEQFF
TRBV7-9,TRBJ2-7,.,15,once,TGTGCCAGCAGCTTGGGGAGGTCGGCCGTTGACGAGCAGTACTTC,CASSLGRSAVDEQYF
TRBV19,TRBJ2-1,.,13,.,TGTGCCAGTAGTATGGGGCGGAACAATGAGCAGTTCTTC,CASSMGRNNEQFF